This T cell receptor (beta chain) was recorded in a study of blood T cell repertoires in COVID-19. In the study overall: Material from acute and convalescent COVID-19 was sourced from the United States, Italy and Spain. T cells, B-cell-depleted T cells, or PBMCs supplied cDNA or gDNA.

In the original processing: Reference gene primers were amplified, and this amplification served to estimate nucleated cell counts. Libraries were prepared by immunoSEQ multiplex PCR; TCRdb keeps only in-frame clonotypes and omits some of them. The D gene and trimming were derived from the DNA, and the V and J assignments and clone size from that table. The sample has about 200,000 clones; about 90% are singletons. The sequence was collected from a young man with active or convalescent COVID-19. Sequenced material: peripheral blood.

CDR3 nucleotide sequence: TGTGCCACCAGCAGAGATCTAGGACTAGCGGGAGAGTTACCCCAGTTCTTC. Residues: CATSRDLGLAGELPQFF. V usage is TRBV15 and J usage is TRBJ2-1; TRBD2 aligns across 13 bases. This CDR3 is 17 amino acids long. The junction had 12 bases not matched to a gene; V was cut back by 0 bases and J by 13 bases. The V gene's germline CDR1 is LNHNV and CDR2 YYDKDF (reference sequence).